The next 27 T cell receptor beta chains were all read from a single sample in a study of vaccination effects on CD4 cells after COVID-19. Their antigens are not known. Here immunoSEQ multiplex PCR was the method, and the copy in TCRdb shows in-frame clones only, minus some. The sample has over 55,000 clones, about four fifths seen once. Under the ViraFEST assay, PBMC were stimulated with viral peptide pools so that antigen-specific CD4+ T cells expanded. Sequencing was performed afterwards. CD4+ T cell isolation took place after less than 13 days of culture. The starting material was CD4+ T cells from PBMCs cultured with HCoV-229E spike peptides, obtained before COVID-19 vaccination. These TCRs come from a human donor who received a COVID-19 vaccine.

V is TRBV6-5 and J is TRBJ2-1; D may be TRBD1 (6 bases). Deletions cut 0 bases from V and 1 base from J, with 7 bases between. In germline, CDR1 is MNHEY, CDR2 SVGAGI. The CDR3 contains 15 residues. The chain's CDR3 is CASSYSDSSYNEQFF. CDR3 DNA: TGTGCCAGCAGTTACTCGGACAGTTCCTACAATGAGCAGTTCTTC.

This clone has just a few counts. The chain uses TRBV7-2 and TRBJ2-3; D gene ambiguous. Trimming pared 6 bases from V and 4 bases from J, leaving 14 bases between. Germline CDR1 SGHTA, CDR2 FQGNSA. This CDR3 comprises 14 residues. CDR3 region: CASSARVSADTQYF. DNA of the CDR3: TGTGCCAGCAGTGCTAGGGTCTCCGCAGATACGCAGTATTTT.

The chain recombines TRBV24-1 with TRBJ1-3, with a possible D match to TRBD1 (6 bases). Trimming took off 3 bases at V and 0 bases at J, with 8 bases between the two ends. CDR1 and CDR2 from the germline V gene are KGHDR and SFDVKD. The CDR3 loop spans 15 amino acids. In nucleotides, the CDR3 is TGTGCCACCAGTGATACCAGGGGCTCTGGAAACACCATATATTTT. It is translated as CATSDTRGSGNTIYF.

This rearrangement joins TRBV5-1 to TRBJ1-1; D gene uncertain. Germline V gene sequence: CDR1 SGHRS, CDR2 YFSETQ. The length of the CDR3 is 13 residues. V was pared by 4 bases and J by 5 bases, with 12 bases between. CDR3 protein: CASSPGVGTEAFF. The DNA for the CDR3 is TGCGCCAGCAGCCCCGGCGTGGGGACTGAAGCTTTCTTT.

V and J are TRBV14 and TRBJ2-7; 13 bases line up with TRBD2. CDR3 size: 18 residues. V was clipped by 1 base and J by 0 bases; unmatched bases: 6. Per germline, CDR1 SGHDN and CDR2 FVKESK. The chain's CDR3 is CASSQGRLAGGNSYEQYV. Here the CDR3 DNA reads TGTGCCAGCAGCCAAGGAAGACTAGCGGGGGGCAACTCCTACGAGCAGTACGTC.

CDR3 bases: TGTGCCAGCAGTGACACGGGACAGGGGAGATCCGCCAAAAACATTCAGTACTTC. Its protein product is CASSDTGQGRSAKNIQYF. V and J are TRBV6-1 and TRBJ2-4; 10 bases are shared with TRBD1. CDR3 length: 18 residues. V gave up 3 bases and J gave up 1 base; unmatched junction bases: 9. Per germline, CDR1 MNHNS and CDR2 SASEGT.

The V call is TRBV5-6, the J call TRBJ2-7; 8 bases agree with TRBD2. The CDR3 loop spans 15 amino acids. CDR1 is SGHDT, CDR2 YYEEEE, per germline. Trimming cost V 4 bases and J 0 bases; bases outside gene matches: 6. CDR3 sequence: CASSRGGGSSYEQYV. As DNA, the CDR3 is TGTGCCAGCAGCCGGGGCGGGGGGAGCTCCTACGAGCAGTACGTC.

The rearrangement joins TRBV18 to TRBJ1-6, with D possibly being TRBD1 (6 bases). Looked up from germline, CDR1 is KGHSH and CDR2 is LQKENI. This CDR3 has 15 amino acids. Trimming removed 3 bases at V and 7 bases at J, with 13 bases between. CDR3 DNA sequence: TGTGCCAGCTCACCTGGACAGACGGGGAATTCACCCCTCCACTTT. This sequence encodes CASSPGQTGNSPLHF.

The CDR3 sequence is CASSRLDGPLAGNTIYF. CDR3 DNA sequence: TGTGCCAGCAGCCGACTCGACGGTCCACTAGCTGGAAACACCATATATTTT. This sequence joins TRBV27 and TRBJ1-3; no clear D gene. CDR3 length equals 17 residues. Trimming shortened V by 6 bases and J by 2 bases, and 20 bases separated the two germline ends. Per germline, CDR1 MNHEY and CDR2 SMNVEV (reference sequence).

This chain joins TRBV5-1 and TRBJ2-1; the match to TRBD1 covers 8 bases. The germline V gene encodes CDR1 SGHRS and CDR2 YFSETQ. With V trimmed by 3 bases and J by 3 bases, 8 bases remained unmatched. This CDR3 contains 16 residues. The CDR3 coding sequence is TGCGCCAGCAGCTCTCAGGGGGGACAGGTCTACAATGAGCAGTTCTTC. Amino acids: CASSSQGGQVYNEQFF.

The chain carries TRBV5-4 and TRBJ1-3; D not resolved. Trimming pared 0 bases from V and 0 bases from J, leaving 10 bases between. Germline assignment: CDR1 SGHNT and CDR2 YYREEE (reference sequence). This CDR3 contains 16 residues. CDR3 nucleotides: TGTGCCAGCAGCTTGGCCTCGGCAGACTCTGGAAACACCATATATTTT. It codes for CASSLASADSGNTIYF.

The chain uses TRBV4-1 and TRBJ2-5, with D maybe TRBD2 (5 bases). The CDR3 is 13 amino acids. Germline assignment: CDR1 MGHRA and CDR2 YSYEKL. V was trimmed by 0 bases and J by 4 bases, leaving 6 bases between them. This CDR3 reads CASSQDEGETQYF. CDR3 nucleotide sequence: TGCGCCAGCAGCCAAGATGAGGGAGAGACCCAGTACTTC.

The rearrangement links TRBV3-1 (or the pseudogene TRBV3-2) to TRBJ2-5; 12 nucleotides agree with TRBD2. Germline V CDR1 and CDR2: LGHDT, YNNKEL (reference sequence). The ends lost 0 bases at V and 1 base at J; junction bases unmatched: 6. This CDR3 is 18 amino acids long. CDR3 in amino acids: CASSQDGRLAGVQETQYF. The CDR3 nucleotides read TGTGCCAGCAGCCAAGATGGGCGACTAGCGGGGGTCCAAGAGACCCAGTACTTC.

This clone appeared a few times. The rearrangement joins TRBV12-3 or TRBV12-4 to TRBJ1-1, with D possibly matching TRBD1 (5 bases). Trimming stripped 3 bases from V and 6 bases from J, with 11 bases between. The CDR3 spans 13 residues. CDR3 bases: TGTGCCAGCAGTTTCATGTGGGACCCTGAAGCTTTCTTT. Amino acid sequence: CASSFMWDPEAFF.

The chain is built from TRBV28 and TRBJ2-7; 13 bases align to TRBD2. The CDR3 is 14 residues long. Unmatched junction bases numbered 5, after V lost 6 bases and J lost 6 bases. CDR1 is MDHEN and CDR2 is SYDVKM in the germline V gene. CDR3 coding DNA: TGTGCCAGCAGACTAGCGGGGGGGCCCACCGAGCAGTACGTC. It yields the protein CASRLAGGPTEQYV.

The rearrangement joins TRBV24-1 to TRBJ2-1; 8 bases line up with TRBD1. Germline values: CDR1 KGHDR, CDR2 SFDVKD. The ends lost 4 bases at V and 7 bases at J; junction bases unmatched: 8. The CDR3 sequence is 15 residues long. The CDR3 nucleotides read TGTGCCACCAGTGACCCCCGCAGGGGGCATAATGAGCAGTTCTTC. Translating gives CATSDPRRGHNEQFF.

This rearrangement joins TRBV7-2 to TRBJ2-3; 11 bases match TRBD2. Germline V gives CDR1 SGHTA, CDR2 FQGNSA. The CDR3 runs to 16 residues. The ends lost 3 bases at V and 2 bases at J; junction bases unmatched: 4. The CDR3 spells CASSLRLAGLTDTQYF. CDR3 nucleotides: TGTGCCAGCAGCTTGAGACTAGCGGGACTCACAGATACGCAGTATTTT. Full variable domain (missing parts from reference TRBV7-2 and TRBJ2-3): GAGVSQSPSNKVTEKGKDVELRCDPISGHTALYWYRQSLGQGLEFLIYFQGNSAPDKSGLPSDRFSAERTGGSVSTLTIQRTQQEDSAVYLCASSLRLAGLTDTQYFGPGTRLTVL.

The chain employs TRBV7-8 and TRBJ2-5; D is ambiguous. V shed 1 base and J shed 0 bases, with 6 bases lying between them. The CDR3 contains 14 residues. Germline CDR1 and CDR2: SGHVS and FQNEAQ. The CDR3 here is CASSLGPDQETQYF. CDR3 bases: TGTGCCAGCAGCTTAGGGCCGGACCAAGAGACCCAGTACTTC.

This clone occurred once. The chain employs TRBV6-2 or TRBV6-3 and TRBJ1-1, with 9 bases identical to TRBD1. The V and J ends lost 4 bases and 4 bases, in that order; junction bases with no gene match: 16. The germline V gene encodes CDR1 MNHEY and CDR2 SVGEGT. This CDR3 is 18 amino acids long. The CDR3 is CASSLSRDRAPWGTEAFF. CDR3 DNA: TGTGCCAGCAGTTTAAGCCGGGACAGGGCCCCTTGGGGCACTGAAGCTTTCTTT.

The chain combines TRBV29-1 with TRBJ1-6, with D unresolved. Germline V gene data show CDR1 as SQVTM and CDR2 as ANQGSEA. This CDR3 spans 13 amino acids. Trimming cost V 6 bases and J 8 bases, with 14 bases left between them. In nucleotides, the CDR3 is TGCAGCGTGTCACATTCCCCCGATTCACCCCTCCACTTT. It is translated as CSVSHSPDSPLHF.

The rearrangement joins TRBV24-1 to TRBJ1-4; 10 nucleotides line up with TRBD1. J gave up 6 bases and V 5 bases, and 11 bases lay outside the gene matches. Germline V gene lookup returns CDR1 KGHDR and CDR2 SFDVKD. CDR3 length equals 17 residues. The CDR3 DNA reads TGTGCCACCAGTGCCACCGGCGGGGGGACAGGGGATGAAAAACTGTTTTTT. Translation: CATSATGGGTGDEKLFF.

This chain links TRBV21-1 with TRBJ1-3. TRBV21-1 is given as a pseudogene. The length of the CDR3 is 15 residues. The CDR3 DNA sequence: TGTGCCAGCAGCAAAACCGGGGGGACTGGAAACACCATATATTTT. It codes for CASSKTGGTGNTIYF.

CDR3 nucleotides: TGTGCCAGCCCCAACTACCCCGGGAGCAACCAAGAGACCCAGTACTTC. Amino acids: CASPNYPGSNQETQYF. V is TRBV5-8 and J is TRBJ2-5; D is possibly TRBD2 (6 bases). In germline, CDR1 is SGHTS, CDR2 YDEGEE. The CDR3 has 16 amino acids. The V gene lost 7 bases and the J gene lost 0 bases, with 19 bases spanning the gap.

As DNA, the CDR3 is TGTGCCATCAGTCCCGGGACAGGGGGTCCTATCCAAGAGACCCAGTACTTC. Translating gives CAISPGTGGPIQETQYF. The rearrangement links TRBV10-3 to TRBJ2-5; 11 bases fit TRBD1. The CDR3 is 17 amino acids. CDR1 ENHRY and CDR2 SYGVKD come from the germline V gene. The V gene end was trimmed by 5 bases and the J gene end by 1 base; junction bases not matched to a gene: 9.

This sequence joins TRBV29-1 and TRBJ1-1; the D is unclear. V lost 6 bases and J 0 bases, leaving 11 bases between the germline ends. Germline values: CDR1 SQVTM, CDR2 ANQGSEA. The CDR3 has 13 amino acids. The CDR3 sequence: CSVATSLNTEAFF. The CDR3, as DNA: TGCAGCGTGGCGACCAGTTTGAACACTGAAGCTTTCTTT.

The chain uses TRBV3-1 (or the pseudogene TRBV3-2) and TRBJ1-4, with unresolved D. Germline V gene lookup returns CDR1 LGHDT and CDR2 YNNKEL (reference sequence). There are 13 residues in the CDR3. Deletions cut 1 base from V and 5 bases from J, with 5 bases between. The DNA for the CDR3 is TGTGCCAGCAGCCAAGGTTGGAATGAAAAACTGTTTTTT. Residues: CASSQGWNEKLFF.

The chain links TRBV28 to TRBJ1-2; 7 bases are a match to TRBD1. Germline CDR1 is MDHEN and CDR2 is SYDVKM. The length of the CDR3 is 14 residues. After removal of 6 bases from V and 2 bases from J, the junction contained 6 bases not matched to a gene. CDR3 sequence: CASSPGTANYGYTF. The DNA for the CDR3 is TGTGCCAGCAGCCCCGGGACAGCCAACTATGGCTACACCTTC.